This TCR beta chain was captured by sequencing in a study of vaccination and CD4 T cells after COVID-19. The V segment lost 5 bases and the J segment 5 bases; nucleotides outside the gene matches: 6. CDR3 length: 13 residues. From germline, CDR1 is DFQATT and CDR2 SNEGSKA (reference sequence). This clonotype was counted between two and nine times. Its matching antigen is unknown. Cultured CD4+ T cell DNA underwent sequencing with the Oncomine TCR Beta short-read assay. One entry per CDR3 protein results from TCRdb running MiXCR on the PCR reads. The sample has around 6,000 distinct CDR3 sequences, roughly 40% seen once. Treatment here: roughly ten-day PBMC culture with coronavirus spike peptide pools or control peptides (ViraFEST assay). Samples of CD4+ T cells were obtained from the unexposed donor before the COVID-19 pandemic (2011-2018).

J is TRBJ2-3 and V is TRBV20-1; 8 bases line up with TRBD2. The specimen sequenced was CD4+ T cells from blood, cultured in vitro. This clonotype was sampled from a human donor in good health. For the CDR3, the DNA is TGCAGTGCTCCGGGGGGGCGGGGAGATACGCAGTATTTT. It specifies CSAPGGRGDTQYF.